The next 13 T cell receptor beta chains were all read from a single sample in a study of shared clonotypes between healthy human individuals. Libraries were prepared by immunoSEQ multiplex PCR; TCRdb keeps only in-frame clonotypes and omits some of them. The sample holds about 1.1 million clones, around three quarters seen once. The sequenced material came from memory CD4+ T cells from PBMCs. The subset: CD45RA-negative fraction. These receptors all stem from a man aged 18 to 29 in good health. Some clones in this sample may be carry-over from other donors' samples.

The V gene is TRBV4-2, the J gene TRBJ1-3; D is unclear. V dropped 0 bases and J dropped 0 bases, with 12 bases sitting between them. Germline CDR1 reads LGHNA; CDR2 reads YNFKEQ. This CDR3 has 17 amino acids. In nucleotides, the CDR3 is TGTGCCAGCAGCCAAGACTACCCTCCGGGCTCTGGAAACACCATATATTTT. This translates into CASSQDYPPGSGNTIYF.

The chain recombines TRBV7-9 with TRBJ1-4; TRBD1 is a possible D gene (5 bases). The germline gives CDR1 SEHNR, CDR2 FQNEAQ (reference sequence). The germline V and J ends were trimmed by 5 bases and 4 bases, with 11 bases remaining between them. This CDR3 is 14 amino acids long. CDR3 sequence: CASSLGRDNEKLFF. In DNA form, the CDR3 reads TGTGCCAGCAGCCTGGGGCGCGATAATGAAAAACTGTTTTTT.

V gene TRBV2 combines with J gene TRBJ1-2; 9 positions match TRBD1. CDR1 and CDR2 (germline): SNHLY, FYNNEI. V shed 4 bases, J shed 4 bases, and the junction held 13 bases outside the gene matches. The CDR3 extends over 17 amino acids. The CDR3 sequence is CASSGDRADPLSYGYTF. DNA for the CDR3: TGTGCCAGCAGTGGGGACAGGGCAGACCCCCTATCCTATGGCTACACCTTC.

This clone was picked up a small number of times. The V call is TRBV5-8, the J call TRBJ2-2, with D possibly TRBD1 on 6 matching bases. The CDR3 consists of 16 residues. Germline V gives CDR1 SGHTS, CDR2 YDEGEE. The germline V and J ends were trimmed by 0 bases and 1 base, with 10 bases remaining between them. The CDR3 reads CASSLAGTWNTGELFF. The CDR3 DNA follows: TGTGCCAGCAGCTTGGCCGGGACATGGAACACCGGGGAGCTGTTTTTT.

The DNA for the CDR3 is TGTGCCAGCAGCCAAGTCATAGCGGGAGTGGCAGATACGCAGTATTTT. Protein product: CASSQVIAGVADTQYF. This rearrangement joins TRBV14 to TRBJ2-3; 9 bases are shared with TRBD2. The CDR3 has 16 amino acids. After removal of 1 base from V and 4 bases from J, the junction contained 6 bases not matched to a gene. Germline V lookup: CDR1 SGHDN, CDR2 FVKESK.

The rearrangement joins TRBV5-1 to TRBJ2-6; D is uncertain. Per germline, CDR1 SGHRS and CDR2 YFSETQ. This CDR3 contains 16 residues. V lost 2 bases and J 0 bases, leaving 9 bases between the germline ends. In nucleotides, the CDR3 is TGCGCCAGCAGCTTTGGTCATAGCTCTGGGGCCAACGTCCTGACTTTC. Translating it yields CASSFGHSSGANVLTF.

The genes are TRBV4-1 and TRBJ2-5; D possibly corresponds to TRBD1 (7 bases). The V end lost 1 base, the J end lost 7 bases, and 13 bases lay between the germline ends. The V gene's germline CDR1 is MGHRA and CDR2 YSYEKL. CDR3 length equals 14 residues. As DNA, the CDR3 is TGCGCCAGCAGCCAAGGAGGACAGGAGGGGACCCAGTACTTC. Translated: CASSQGGQEGTQYF.

The V and J genes are TRBV27 and TRBJ2-7, with TRBD2 matching 14 bases. The length of the CDR3 is 19 residues. J was trimmed by 0 bases and V by 5 bases; bases with no gene match: 12. CDR1 is MNHEY and CDR2 is SMNVEV in the germline V gene (reference sequence). Here the CDR3 DNA reads TGTGCCAGCAGTCCGAATGCCCGTGGACTAGCGGGAGGCTCCTACGAGCAGTACTTC. Protein product: CASSPNARGLAGGSYEQYF.

The chain couples TRBV12-5 to TRBJ2-5; weak D call: TRBD1 (5 bases). The CDR3 consists of 12 residues. Germline values: CDR1 LGHNT, CDR2 FRNRAP. The V and J ends lost 7 bases and 5 bases respectively, with 11 bases between them. The CDR3 bases are TGTGCTAGTGCAGGGATGGAGGAGACCCAGTACTTC. It specifies CASAGMEETQYF.

The rearrangement links TRBV20-1 to TRBJ2-1; D is perhaps TRBD2 (6 bases). There are 11 residues in the CDR3. V was clipped by 6 bases and J by 9 bases, with 12 bases between them. The V gene's germline CDR1 is DFQATT and CDR2 SNEGSKA (reference sequence). The CDR3 sequence is CSASFSGEQFF. CDR3 nucleotide sequence: TGCAGTGCGTCATTTAGCGGTGAGCAGTTCTTC.

The rearrangement joins TRBV15 to TRBJ1-2, with 7 bases lining up with TRBD1. The J segment lost 3 bases and the V segment lost 3 bases, leaving 4 bases of the junction unmatched. This CDR3 has 14 residues. Germline V gene lookup returns CDR1 LNHNV and CDR2 YYDKDF (reference sequence). The CDR3 is CATSSRDRYYGYTF. In nucleotides, the CDR3 is TGTGCCACCAGCAGCCGGGACAGATACTATGGCTACACCTTC.

The chain carries TRBV18 and TRBJ2-1; 8 bases are a match to TRBD2. Germline V gene data show CDR1 as KGHSH and CDR2 as LQKENI. The length of the CDR3 is 13 residues. J gave up 9 bases and V 2 bases, and 3 bases lay outside the gene matches. In DNA, the CDR3 is TGTGCCAGCTCACCAGGACTAGCCGGTGAGCAGTTCTTC. This gives the protein CASSPGLAGEQFF.

V is TRBV9 and J is TRBJ2-3, with D unresolved. Trimming removed 0 bases from V and 4 bases from J, with 6 bases in between. The CDR3 loop spans 13 amino acids. Germline loops: CDR1 SGDLS, CDR2 YYNGEE. The CDR3 nucleotides are TGTGCCAGCAGCGTAGATTGGGCAGATACGCAGTATTTT. The encoded protein is CASSVDWADTQYF.